This T cell receptor beta chain was recorded in a study of beta chain features in type 1 diabetes. Whole-study findings and limits: There was a moderate but significant shortening of TCRB CDR3s in all four CD4+ subsets of Type 1 diabetes patients.

All of the isolated RNA was reverse transcribed, so expressed TCRB transcripts were sequenced. Some clones are missing from TCRdb's copy, which holds only in-frame ones; the method was immunoSEQ multiplex PCR. Among roughly 100,000 clones, around 30% were seen once, and the ten largest hold around 0.5%. With 2 bases removed from V and 0 bases from J, the gap between germline ends came to 5 bases. CDR1 is SGDLS and CDR2 is YYNGEE in the germline V gene. The CDR3 runs to 14 residues. This clone was detected only a few times. Its antigen is not known. Other DNA sequences in the same sample also yield this CDR3.

The chain couples TRBV9 to TRBJ1-4; D remains unclear. The origin of this receptor is a woman between 18 and 30 years old with type 1 diabetes. Sequencing was performed on central memory CD4+ T cells from blood. The chain's CDR3 is CASSVTATNEKLFF. The CDR3 coding sequence is TGTGCCAGCAGCGTTACAGCAACTAATGAAAAACTGTTTTTT.